These T cell receptor beta chains were read from a single sample in a study of CD8+ T cells in alopecia areata. TCRdb keeps only in-frame clones here, not all; method: immunoSEQ multiplex PCR. The table shows 110,000 or so clones, with roughly 66% occurring only once. Material: CD4+ T cells sorted from blood. The receptor source for this set is a human donor in good health. CDR3s include the opening cysteine and the closing phenylalanine or tryptophan. The D gene is left open where the match is weak. Some rows mark clone size as missing; the rest say once, few, many or name a class of expanded clone.

j_call: TRBJ2-1
v_call: TRBV20-1
cdr3_length: 8
clone_size: .
d_call: .
cdr3_nt: TGCAGTGCGAATGAGCAGTTCTTC
cdr3_aa: CSANEQFF

j_call: TRBJ2-4
v_call: TRBV9
cdr3_length: 15
clone_size: few
d_call: .
cdr3_nt: TGTGCCAGCAGCGTAGCAATAGGGACCAAAAACATTCAGTACTTC
cdr3_aa: CASSVAIGTKNIQYF

j_call: TRBJ2-7
v_call: TRBV4-1
cdr3_length: 15
clone_size: .
d_call: TRBD1
cdr3_nt: TGCGCCAGCAGCCGCAAACAGGGGGAAACCTACGAGCAGTACTTC
cdr3_aa: CASSRKQGETYEQYF

j_call: TRBJ2-7
v_call: TRBV7-8
cdr3_length: 14
clone_size: .
d_call: .
cdr3_nt: TGTGCCAGCAGCTTAGATCCGGTACCCTACGAGCAGTACTTC
cdr3_aa: CASSLDPVPYEQYF

j_call: TRBJ2-1
v_call: TRBV19
cdr3_length: 14
clone_size: once
d_call: .
cdr3_nt: TGTGCCAGTAGTCCGCGACTTTACTACAATGAGCAGTTCTTC
cdr3_aa: CASSPRLYYNEQFF

j_call: TRBJ1-5
v_call: TRBV5-1
cdr3_length: 15
clone_size: .
d_call: .
cdr3_nt: TGCGCCAGCAGCTTGGGGACAGAATTACATCAGCCCCAGCATTTT
cdr3_aa: CASSLGTELHQPQHF

j_call: TRBJ2-6
v_call: TRBV6-5
cdr3_length: 14
clone_size: .
d_call: .
cdr3_nt: TGTGCCAGCAGTTACGAATCTGGGGCCAACGTCCTGACTTTC
cdr3_aa: CASSYESGANVLTF

j_call: TRBJ1-1
v_call: TRBV30
cdr3_length: 14
clone_size: once
d_call: .
cdr3_nt: TGTGCCTGGAGTGGCTGGACAGATTCCTCTGAAGCTTTCTTT
cdr3_aa: CAWSGWTDSSEAFF

j_call: TRBJ1-2
v_call: TRBV30
cdr3_length: 13
clone_size: .
d_call: .
cdr3_nt: TGTGCCTGGAGAGGGGTACGGGTCCATGGCTACACCTTC
cdr3_aa: CAWRGVRVHGYTF

j_call: TRBJ1-2
v_call: TRBV25-1
cdr3_length: 15
clone_size: .
d_call: .
cdr3_nt: TGTGCCAGCAGCGAATCGGGGGCACATAACTATGGCTACACCTTC
cdr3_aa: CASSESGAHNYGYTF

j_call: TRBJ1-2
v_call: TRBV29-1
cdr3_length: 12
clone_size: .
d_call: .
cdr3_nt: TGCAGCGCCTACTCAGGGGACTATGGCTACACCTTC
cdr3_aa: CSAYSGDYGYTF

j_call: TRBJ1-2
v_call: TRBV7-2
cdr3_length: 16
clone_size: .
d_call: TRBD1
cdr3_nt: TGTGCCAGCAGCGCCTCGACAGGGGTCATTAACTATGGCTACACCTTC
cdr3_aa: CASSASTGVINYGYTF

j_call: TRBJ2-6
v_call: TRBV6-5
cdr3_length: 15
clone_size: .
d_call: .
cdr3_nt: TGTGCCAGCAGCCTCGGGACACCTGGGGCCAACGTCCTGACTTTC
cdr3_aa: CASSLGTPGANVLTF

j_call: TRBJ1-1
v_call: TRBV29-1
cdr3_length: 13
clone_size: .
d_call: .
cdr3_nt: TGCAGCGGGGCCCCTCGGGGGAACACTGAAGCTTTCTTT
cdr3_aa: CSGAPRGNTEAFF

j_call: TRBJ2-3
v_call: TRBV6-5
cdr3_length: 13
clone_size: .
d_call: .
cdr3_nt: TGTGCCAGCTCGACAGGCGTGGGGGATACGCAGTATTTT
cdr3_aa: CASSTGVGDTQYF

j_call: TRBJ1-1
v_call: TRBV6-5
cdr3_length: 14
clone_size: .
d_call: .
cdr3_nt: TGTGCCAGCAATCCCTCGCAGGGAATCACTGAAGCTTTCTTT
cdr3_aa: CASNPSQGITEAFF

j_call: TRBJ1-5
v_call: TRBV10-2
cdr3_length: 14
clone_size: .
d_call: .
cdr3_nt: TGCGCCAGCAGTCCGACCGATAGCAATCAGCCCCAGCATTTT
cdr3_aa: CASSPTDSNQPQHF

j_call: TRBJ1-5
v_call: TRBV29-1
cdr3_length: 14
clone_size: .
d_call: .
cdr3_nt: TGCAGCGTTCCAGGGTCGTGGGACAATCAGCCCCAGCATTTT
cdr3_aa: CSVPGSWDNQPQHF

j_call: TRBJ1-1
v_call: TRBV29-1
cdr3_length: 13
clone_size: few
d_call: .
cdr3_nt: TGCGGAGGAAAGGACAGAGTGAACACTGAAGCTTTCTTT
cdr3_aa: CGGKDRVNTEAFF

j_call: TRBJ1-2
v_call: TRBV6-5
cdr3_length: 13
clone_size: .
d_call: TRBD1
cdr3_nt: TGTGCCAGCAGTTCGGGACAGGGCCGGGGCTACACCTTC
cdr3_aa: CASSSGQGRGYTF

j_call: TRBJ2-3
v_call: TRBV7-2
cdr3_length: 14
clone_size: .
d_call: .
cdr3_nt: TGTGCCAGCAGCCACAGGGCTAGCACAGATACGCAGTATTTT
cdr3_aa: CASSHRASTDTQYF

j_call: TRBJ1-2
v_call: TRBV2
cdr3_length: 14
clone_size: .
d_call: .
cdr3_nt: TGTGCCAGCAGTGACGGAGTGGGTGGCTATGGCTACACCTTC
cdr3_aa: CASSDGVGGYGYTF

j_call: TRBJ2-5
v_call: TRBV5-1
cdr3_length: 12
clone_size: .
d_call: .
cdr3_nt: TGCGCCAGCGGAGTAACCCAGGAGACCCAGTACTTC
cdr3_aa: CASGVTQETQYF

j_call: TRBJ1-2
v_call: TRBV29-1
cdr3_length: 14
clone_size: .
d_call: .
cdr3_nt: TGCAGCGTTGAAGATGGCGCAGGGAGGAATGGCTACACCTTC
cdr3_aa: CSVEDGAGRNGYTF

j_call: TRBJ1-1
v_call: TRBV4-2
cdr3_length: 14
clone_size: .
d_call: .
cdr3_nt: TGTGCCAGCAGCCACGGACAGACTTTCACTGAAGCTTTCTTT
cdr3_aa: CASSHGQTFTEAFF

j_call: TRBJ1-2
v_call: TRBV6-5
cdr3_length: 12
clone_size: .
d_call: TRBD1
cdr3_nt: TGTGCCAGCCAAGGACAGGGCTATGGCTACACCTTC
cdr3_aa: CASQGQGYGYTF

j_call: TRBJ2-5
v_call: TRBV4-1
cdr3_length: 15
clone_size: .
d_call: .
cdr3_nt: TGCGCCAGCAGCTCCCGAATGGAGGGGTATGAGACCCAGTACTTC
cdr3_aa: CASSSRMEGYETQYF

j_call: TRBJ2-1
v_call: TRBV29-1
cdr3_length: 11
clone_size: few
d_call: .
cdr3_nt: TGCAGCGTTGATCAGTACAATGAGCAGTTCTTC
cdr3_aa: CSVDQYNEQFF

j_call: TRBJ1-1
v_call: TRBV7-9
cdr3_length: 12
clone_size: .
d_call: .
cdr3_nt: TGTGCCAGCAGCATGCAAGGGCTTGAAGCTTTCTTT
cdr3_aa: CASSMQGLEAFF

j_call: TRBJ1-1
v_call: TRBV29-1
cdr3_length: 11
clone_size: .
d_call: TRBD1
cdr3_nt: TGCAGCGTCCTCGACAGGGGGGGAGCTTTCTTT
cdr3_aa: CSVLDRGGAFF

j_call: TRBJ2-5
v_call: TRBV7-9
cdr3_length: 14
clone_size: .
d_call: .
cdr3_nt: TGTGCCAGCAGCTCCAACAGGGTCCAAGAGACCCAGTACTTC
cdr3_aa: CASSSNRVQETQYF

j_call: TRBJ2-2
v_call: TRBV4-1
cdr3_length: 12
clone_size: once
d_call: .
cdr3_nt: TGCGCCAGCAGCCAAAGGGCCGGGGAGCTGTTTTTT
cdr3_aa: CASSQRAGELFF

j_call: TRBJ2-7
v_call: TRBV5-6
cdr3_length: 14
clone_size: .
d_call: TRBD1
cdr3_nt: TGTGCCAGCAGCACCGGGACAGCAACCTACGAGCGGTACTTC
cdr3_aa: CASSTGTATYERYF